These 25 T cell receptor beta chains were sequenced from one sample in a study of early T cells in non-severe SARS-CoV-2 infection. Each CDR3 protein gets one entry after TCRdb re-called the 5' RACE reads with MiXCR. The top ten clones hold 15% to 20% of a sample with tens of thousands of distinct CDR3 sequences, just under 9% of them seen once. The sequenced sample consisted of whole blood. These receptors were collected from an adult who was a healthcare worker with PCR-confirmed SARS-CoV-2 infection or an uninfected control (not recorded which).

This clonotype has only one observation. The rearrangement uses TRBV30 and TRBJ1-1, with a weak D call TRBD1 (5 bases). Trimming stripped 4 bases from V and 4 bases from J, with 10 bases between. This CDR3 is built from 12 residues. In germline, CDR1 is GTSNPN, CDR2 SVGIG (reference sequence). Here the CDR3 DNA reads TGTGCCTGGACCCCACAGGCCACTGAAGCTTTCTTT. The encoded protein is CAWTPQATEAFF.

In this sample, this clonotype turned up a few times. The V and J genes are TRBV18 and TRBJ1-3; perhaps TRBD1 as D (5 bases). Germline CDR1 KGHSH, CDR2 LQKENI. The CDR3 covers 15 residues. V lost 4 bases, J lost 0 bases, and 10 bases lay in between. CDR3: CASSLPGGSGNTIYF. The DNA for the CDR3 is TGTGCCAGCTCACTCCCGGGGGGCTCTGGAAACACCATATATTTT.

This clonotype has ten or more counts. This chain joins TRBV7-9 and TRBJ2-1, with 10 bases identical to TRBD2. CDR1 is SEHNR and CDR2 is FQNEAQ in the germline V gene (reference sequence). The V segment lost 3 bases and the J segment 8 bases; nucleotides outside the gene matches: 4. The CDR3 is 14 residues long. In DNA form, the CDR3 reads TGTGCCAGCAGCTTTCAGCGGGAGGGGTATGAGCAGTTCTTC. This sequence encodes CASSFQREGYEQFF.

This sequence joins TRBV7-2 and TRBJ2-5; D may correspond to TRBD1 or TRBD2 (6 bases each). Trimming left V 5 bases short and J 1 base short, with 8 bases between. The CDR3 spans 13 residues. The germline V gene has CDR1 SGHTA and CDR2 FQGNSA. CDR3 amino acids: CASSRGPQETQYF. CDR3 DNA: TGTGCCAGCAGCCGGGGGCCCCAAGAGACCCAGTACTTC.

This clonotype has at least ten counts. The chain uses TRBV28 and TRBJ2-7, with D possibly TRBD2 on 6 matching bases. Between the trimmed V and J ends, which lost 4 bases and 7 bases, there was a span of 17 bases. Germline-derived CDR1 and CDR2 are MDHEN and SYDVKM. This CDR3 comprises 14 residues. The CDR3 loop is CASSSTGLTLEQYF. The CDR3 DNA sequence: TGTGCCAGCAGTTCGACGGGACTCACGTTAGAGCAGTACTTC. Full variable domain (rest looked up from reference TRBV28 and TRBJ2-7): DVKVTQSSRYLVKRTGEKVFLECVQDMDHENMFWYRQDPGLGLRLIYFSYDVKMKEKGDIPEGYSVSREKKERFSLILESASTNQTSMYLCASSSTGLTLEQYFGPGTRLTVT.

This clonotype occurred many times. The V call is TRBV19, the J call TRBJ2-1; TRBD2 aligns across 7 bases. J gave up 4 bases and V 2 bases, and 5 bases lay outside the gene matches. CDR1 is LNHDA and CDR2 is SQIVND in the germline V gene (reference sequence). This CDR3 spans 15 amino acids. The chain's CDR3 is CASSIKGGSYNEQFF. For the CDR3, the DNA is TGTGCCAGTAGTATAAAGGGCGGGAGTTACAATGAGCAGTTCTTC.

This clonotype has more than one count but fewer than ten. The chain links TRBV28 to TRBJ2-7; possibly TRBD1 for D (5 bases). V shed 6 bases and J shed 4 bases, with 10 bases lying between them. The CDR3 runs 12 residues. Germline loops: CDR1 MDHEN, CDR2 SYDVKM. The CDR3 DNA reads TGTGCCAGCAGAGACAGACAGTACGAGCAGTACTTC. It translates to CASRDRQYEQYF. Variable domain in full (rest from reference TRBV28 and TRBJ2-7): DVKVTQSSRYLVKRTGEKVFLECVQDMDHENMFWYRQDPGLGLRLIYFSYDVKMKEKGDIPEGYSVSREKKERFSLILESASTNQTSMYLCASRDRQYEQYFGPGTRLTVT.

This chain connects TRBV5-6 to TRBJ1-5; possible D gene TRBD1, 5 bases. The ends were cut back, 1 base at V and 6 bases at J, with 11 bases in the middle. Germline lookup yields CDR1 SGHDT and CDR2 YYEEEE. This CDR3 comprises 14 residues. CDR3 sequence: CASSLQGWRQPQHF. In DNA, the CDR3 is TGTGCCAGCAGCTTGCAGGGTTGGCGTCAGCCCCAGCATTTT.

This clonotype was counted ten times or more. The gene calls are TRBV4-2 and TRBJ2-2; perhaps TRBD2 as D (5 bases). Germline CDR1 and CDR2: LGHNA and YNFKEQ. The CDR3 is made up of 16 amino acids. V gave up 0 bases and J gave up 4 bases, with 12 bases separating them. This CDR3 reads CASSQDPNGVTGELFF. In DNA, the CDR3 is TGTGCCAGCAGCCAAGATCCGAACGGGGTCACCGGGGAGCTGTTTTTT.

This clonotype has at least ten counts. This CDR3 is CASSSPRTSGNVETQYF. DNA for the CDR3: TGTGCCAGCAGCTCGCCCCGGACTAGCGGGAATGTGGAGACCCAGTACTTC. This sequence joins TRBV7-9 and TRBJ2-5; 12 bases agree with TRBD2. The CDR3 length is 17 residues. Germline V gene sequence: CDR1 SEHNR, CDR2 FQNEAQ (reference sequence). V lost 4 bases, J lost 5 bases, and 11 bases stayed unmatched.

The chain recombines TRBV6-4 with TRBJ2-1; 10 bases map to TRBD2. The CDR3 sequence is 15 residues long. With 4 bases clipped from V and 9 bases from J, the junction kept 9 bases outside the gene matches. Germline V gives CDR1 MRHNA, CDR2 SNTAGT. CDR3 sequence (DNA): TGTGCCAGCAGTGTGGGAATAGCGGGAGGCTCTGAGCAGTTCTTC. As protein: CASSVGIAGGSEQFF.

This clonotype was counted at least ten times. V is TRBV10-3 and J is TRBJ2-5, with a possible D match to TRBD2 (5 bases). This CDR3 region has 14 residues. Trimming shortened V by 5 bases and J by 5 bases, and 15 bases separated the two germline ends. Germline values: CDR1 ENHRY, CDR2 SYGVKD. The CDR3 DNA sequence: TGTGCCATCAGTCCCGAGGGTGGGCGGGAGACCCAGTACTTC. This encodes CAISPEGGRETQYF.

The chain couples TRBV7-2 to TRBJ2-7; no definite D call. Germline CDR1 reads SGHTA; CDR2 reads FQGNSA. The V end lost 3 bases, the J end lost 10 bases, and 13 bases lay between the germline ends. CDR3 length equals 12 residues. CDR3 region: CASSFLGSAQYF. The CDR3 DNA reads as TGTGCCAGCAGCTTCTTAGGAAGTGCCCAGTACTTC.

A few counts support this clonotype. The rearrangement uses TRBV29-1 and TRBJ2-7, with D possibly matching TRBD1 (5 bases). Germline V gene lookup returns CDR1 SQVTM and CDR2 ANQGSEA. The CDR3 is 13 amino acids. The V end was cut by 7 bases, the J end by 4 bases, with 17 bases between. The DNA for the CDR3 is TGCAGCGCCGGAGACAGTCGCTCATACGAGCAGTACTTC. Protein sequence: CSAGDSRSYEQYF.

This clonotype was seen only a few times. The chain combines TRBV28 with TRBJ1-2; no firm D call. The CDR3 sequence is 12 residues long. The V and J ends lost 3 bases and 7 bases respectively, with 9 bases between them. Germline V lookup: CDR1 MDHEN, CDR2 SYDVKM. The CDR3 spells CASSFAGSGYTF. The CDR3 region has the DNA TGTGCCAGCAGTTTTGCTGGAAGTGGCTACACCTTC.

This clonotype has a count of ten or more. V and J are TRBV7-9 and TRBJ2-1, with D tentatively TRBD2 (5 bases). CDR3 length: 17 amino acids. Trimming took 1 base from V and 0 from J, leaving 13 bases between them. Germline CDR1 SEHNR, CDR2 FQNEAQ (reference sequence). The CDR3 loop reads CASSLEHDYSSYNEQFF. CDR3 DNA: TGTGCCAGCAGCTTAGAACACGACTATAGCTCCTACAATGAGCAGTTCTTC.

This chain joins TRBV9 and TRBJ1-3, with D unclear. Looked up from germline, CDR1 is SGDLS and CDR2 is YYNGEE. The CDR3 is 13 residues long. The V end lost 3 bases, the J end lost 4 bases, and 8 bases lay between the germline ends. The CDR3: CASSGYMGNTIYF. CDR3 coding DNA: TGTGCCAGCAGCGGGTACATGGGAAACACCATATATTTT.

This clonotype was recorded many times. V gene TRBV6-2 or TRBV6-3 combines with J gene TRBJ2-1; D possibly corresponds to TRBD2 (5 bases). Germline lookup yields CDR1 MNHEY and CDR2 SVGEGT. This CDR3 spans 13 amino acids. Trimming cost V 8 bases and J 5 bases, with 13 bases left between them. In nucleotides, the CDR3 is TGTGCCAGCGAGAGGGTGACCCACAATGAGCAGTTCTTC. Its protein is CASERVTHNEQFF.

The genes are TRBV28 and TRBJ2-7; D is undetermined. The CDR3 sequence is 14 residues long. Between the trimmed V and J ends, which lost 3 bases and 1 base, there was a span of 10 bases. Germline CDR1 reads MDHEN; CDR2 reads SYDVKM. The CDR3 DNA follows: TGTGCCAGCAGTTTTAGGGTGATTTCCTACGAGCAGTACTTC. Translated: CASSFRVISYEQYF.

The chain combines TRBV12-3 or TRBV12-4 with TRBJ2-1, with TRBD2 matching 10 bases. The V and J ends lost 6 bases and 6 bases, in that order; junction bases with no gene match: 5. This CDR3 comprises 14 residues. The CDR3 region has the DNA TGTGCCAGCAGACCAACTAGCGGGGCCAATGAGCAGTTCTTC. Translated, it gives CASRPTSGANEQFF.

This clonotype occurred many times. The chain carries TRBV6-2 or TRBV6-3 and TRBJ2-3; 13 bases align to TRBD2. V dropped 6 bases and J dropped 5; count of bases not matched to a gene: 5. CDR3 length equals 15 residues. The germline V gene has CDR1 MNHEY and CDR2 SVGEGT. CDR3 protein: CASRTGTSGKDTQYF. CDR3 in DNA: TGTGCCAGCAGAACCGGGACTAGCGGGAAAGATACGCAGTATTTT.

This clonotype was seen a few times. The chain couples TRBV5-1 to TRBJ2-6; D is ambiguous. Trimming stripped 6 bases from V and 1 base from J, with 20 bases between. Germline CDR1 SGHRS, CDR2 YFSETQ. The CDR3 has 18 amino acids. In DNA form, the CDR3 reads TGCGCCAGCAACCACCGTCGCGCCGCCAATTCTGGGGCCAACGTCCTGACTTTC. It specifies CASNHRRAANSGANVLTF.

The V gene is TRBV15, the J gene TRBJ1-1; D gene unclear. Trimming took 6 bases from V and 0 from J, leaving 8 bases between them. This CDR3 region has 13 residues. Germline V gene data show CDR1 as LNHNV and CDR2 as YYDKDF (reference sequence). As DNA, the CDR3 is TGTGCCACCAGGGTCGGGATGAACACTGAAGCTTTCTTT. As protein: CATRVGMNTEAFF.

This clonotype has at least ten counts. CDR3 sequence: CASSLIGNSYNEQFF. The DNA of the CDR3 is TGTGCCAGCAGCTTAATCGGGAACTCCTACAATGAGCAGTTCTTC. This chain connects TRBV7-3 to TRBJ2-1; D possibly corresponds to TRBD2 (5 bases). The CDR3 runs to 15 residues. Trimming shortened V by 1 base and J by 0 bases, and 7 bases separated the two germline ends. Germline CDR1 and CDR2: SGHTA and FQGTGA. The whole variable domain, remainder taken from reference TRBV7-3 and TRBJ2-1, is GAGVSQTPSNKVTEKGKYVELRCDPISGHTALYWYRQSLGQGPEFLIYFQGTGAADDSGLPNDRFFAVRPEGSVSTLKIQRTERGDSAVYLCASSLIGNSYNEQFFGPGTRLTVL.

This clonotype was found many times. The genes are TRBV7-6 and TRBJ2-1; 15 nucleotides match TRBD2. This CDR3 has 14 amino acids. CDR1 and CDR2 from the germline V gene are SGHVS and FNYEAQ. The V segment lost 10 bases and the J segment 13 bases; nucleotides outside the gene matches: 11. DNA of the CDR3: TGTGCCACCTCCGGACTAGCGGGAGGGGACCGCCAGTTCTTC. This gives the protein CATSGLAGGDRQFF.